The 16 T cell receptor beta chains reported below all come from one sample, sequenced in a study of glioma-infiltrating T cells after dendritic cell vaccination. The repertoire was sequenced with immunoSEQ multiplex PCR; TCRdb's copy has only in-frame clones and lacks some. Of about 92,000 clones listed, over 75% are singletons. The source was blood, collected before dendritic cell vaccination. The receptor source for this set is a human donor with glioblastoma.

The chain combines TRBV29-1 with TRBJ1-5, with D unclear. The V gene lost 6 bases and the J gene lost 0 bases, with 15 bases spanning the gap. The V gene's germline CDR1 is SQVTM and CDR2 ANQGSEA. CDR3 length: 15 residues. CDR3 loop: CSVAGSSGSNQPQHF. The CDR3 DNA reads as TGCAGCGTAGCCGGCTCCTCAGGTAGCAATCAGCCCCAGCATTTT.

CDR3 nucleotides: TGCAGCGTTGAAGCTCAGGCGGGGACTGTGACAGCCGGCTATGGCTACACCTTC. It specifies CSVEAQAGTVTAGYGYTF. This sequence joins TRBV29-1 and TRBJ1-2, with D maybe TRBD1 (5 bases). The CDR3 loop spans 18 amino acids. V lost 1 base to trimming and J lost 4 bases, with 25 bases between them. Germline CDR1 reads SQVTM; CDR2 reads ANQGSEA.

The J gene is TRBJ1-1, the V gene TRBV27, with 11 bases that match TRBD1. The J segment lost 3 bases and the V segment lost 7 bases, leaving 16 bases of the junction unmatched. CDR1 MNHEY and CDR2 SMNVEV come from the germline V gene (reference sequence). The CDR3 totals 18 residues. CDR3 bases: TGTGCCAGCACCCTTACCGGGACAGGGGGGTATGGGGACACTGAAGCTTTCTTT. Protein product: CASTLTGTGGYGDTEAFF.

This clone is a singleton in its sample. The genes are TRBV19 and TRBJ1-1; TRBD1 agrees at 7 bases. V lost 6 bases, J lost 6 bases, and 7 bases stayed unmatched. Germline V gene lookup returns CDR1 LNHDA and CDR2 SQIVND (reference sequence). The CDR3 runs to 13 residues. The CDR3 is CASRPTGAAEAFF. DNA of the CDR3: TGTGCCAGTAGGCCTACAGGGGCCGCTGAAGCTTTCTTT.

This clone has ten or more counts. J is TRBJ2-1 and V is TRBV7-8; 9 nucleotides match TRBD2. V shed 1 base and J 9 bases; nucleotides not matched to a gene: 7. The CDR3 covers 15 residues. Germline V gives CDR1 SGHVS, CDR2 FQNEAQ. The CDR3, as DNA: TGTGCCAGCAGCTTAGTTGGCGGGGGGGCCGGTGAGCAGTTCTTC. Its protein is CASSLVGGGAGEQFF.

CDR3 DNA: TGCGCCAGCAGCCAAGAGGGCAGGGCATTCTACAATGAGCAGTTCTTC. Protein: CASSQEGRAFYNEQFF. The V and J genes are TRBV4-1 and TRBJ2-1; a possible D gene is TRBD1 (5 bases). This CDR3 spans 16 amino acids. Trimming removed 0 bases from V and 3 bases from J, with 12 bases in between. Germline V gene data show CDR1 as MGHRA and CDR2 as YSYEKL.

CDR3 in amino acids: CASSPRQGLNTEAFF. CDR3 coding DNA: TGTGCCAGTAGTCCCAGACAGGGGTTGAACACTGAAGCTTTCTTT. The chain joins TRBV19 to TRBJ1-1; 8 bases fit TRBD1. The CDR3 runs 15 residues. CDR1 and CDR2 (germline): LNHDA, SQIVND (reference sequence). V shed 5 bases, J shed 0 bases, and the junction held 5 bases outside the gene matches.

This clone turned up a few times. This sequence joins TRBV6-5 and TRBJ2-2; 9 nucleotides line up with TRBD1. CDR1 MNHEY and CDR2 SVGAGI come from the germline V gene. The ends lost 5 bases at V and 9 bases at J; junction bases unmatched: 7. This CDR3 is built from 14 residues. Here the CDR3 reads CASSRDRDRRELFF. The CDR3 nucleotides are TGTGCCAGCAGTCGGGACAGGGACAGGCGGGAGCTGTTTTTT.

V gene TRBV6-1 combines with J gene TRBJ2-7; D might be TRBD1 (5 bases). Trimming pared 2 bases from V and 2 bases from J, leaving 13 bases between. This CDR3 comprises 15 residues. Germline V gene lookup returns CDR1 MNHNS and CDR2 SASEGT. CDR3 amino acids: CASSETLSGPYEQYF. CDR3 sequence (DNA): TGTGCCAGCAGTGAAACCCTCTCAGGGCCCTACGAGCAGTACTTC.

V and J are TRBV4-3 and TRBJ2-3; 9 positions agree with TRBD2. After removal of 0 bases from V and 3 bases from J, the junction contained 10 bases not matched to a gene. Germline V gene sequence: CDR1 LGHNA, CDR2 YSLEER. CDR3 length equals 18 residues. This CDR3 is CASSQDRLSSGVTDTQYF. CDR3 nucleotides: TGCGCCAGCAGCCAAGATCGGTTATCTAGCGGGGTAACAGATACGCAGTATTTT.

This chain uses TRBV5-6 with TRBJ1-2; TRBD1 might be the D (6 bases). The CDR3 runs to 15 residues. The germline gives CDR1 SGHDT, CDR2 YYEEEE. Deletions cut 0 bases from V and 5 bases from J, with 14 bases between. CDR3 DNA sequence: TGTGCCAGCAGCTTGGGACAGGCCGCGCGGTATGGCTACACCTTC. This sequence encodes CASSLGQAARYGYTF.

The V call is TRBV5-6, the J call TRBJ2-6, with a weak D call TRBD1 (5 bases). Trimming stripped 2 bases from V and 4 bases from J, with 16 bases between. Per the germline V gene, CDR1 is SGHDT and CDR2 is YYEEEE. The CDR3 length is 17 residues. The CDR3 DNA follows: TGTGCCAGCAGCTTTGGTCTAGGGGATTCGGGGGCCAACGTCCTGACTTTC. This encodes CASSFGLGDSGANVLTF.

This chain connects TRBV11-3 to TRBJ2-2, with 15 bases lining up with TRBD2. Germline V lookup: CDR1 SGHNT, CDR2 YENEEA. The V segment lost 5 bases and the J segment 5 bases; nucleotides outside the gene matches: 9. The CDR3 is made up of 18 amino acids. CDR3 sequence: CASSPRTSGRVLTGELFF. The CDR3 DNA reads TGTGCCAGCAGCCCGAGGACTAGCGGGAGGGTTCTAACCGGGGAGCTGTTTTTT.

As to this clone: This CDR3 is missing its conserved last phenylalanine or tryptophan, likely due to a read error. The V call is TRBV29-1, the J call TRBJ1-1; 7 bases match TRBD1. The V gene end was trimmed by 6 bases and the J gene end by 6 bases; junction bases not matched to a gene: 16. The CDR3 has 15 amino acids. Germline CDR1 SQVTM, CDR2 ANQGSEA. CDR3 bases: TGCAGCGTGGCATTTATCGTGACAGGGAAGGCTGAAGCTTTCCTT. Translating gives CSVAFIVTGKAEAFL.

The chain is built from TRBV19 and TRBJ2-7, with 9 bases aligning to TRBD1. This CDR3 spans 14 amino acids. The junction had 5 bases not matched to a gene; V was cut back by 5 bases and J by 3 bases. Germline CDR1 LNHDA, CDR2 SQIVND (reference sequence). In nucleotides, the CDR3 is TGTGCCAGTAGTTCCCGGGACAGGGTCTACGAGCAGTACTTC. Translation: CASSSRDRVYEQYF.

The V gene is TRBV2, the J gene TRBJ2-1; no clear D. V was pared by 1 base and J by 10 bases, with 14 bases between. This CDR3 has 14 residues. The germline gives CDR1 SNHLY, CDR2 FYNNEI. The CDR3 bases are TGTGCCAGCAGTGAAGTGGATAGCCCCTGGGAGCAGTTCTTC. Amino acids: CASSEVDSPWEQFF.